A single sample gave rise to the 13 T cell receptor beta chains below, sequenced in a study of T cells in Graves' hyperthyroidism and ophthalmopathy. There were TCR beta CDR3 regions amplified from RNA transcripts. A first-round RT-PCR of the TCR CDR3 used the HTBI primer set. TCRdb analysed the multiplex PCR reads with MiXCR anew, one entry per CDR3 protein. The sample includes roughly 640,000 distinct CDR3 sequences, roughly 15% of them seen just once. Sequencing was performed on blood. These receptors were obtained from a woman aged 40-49 years with Graves' ophthalmopathy.

This clonotype was recorded many times. The chain joins TRBV5-1 to TRBJ1-1; D perhaps matches TRBD1 (5 bases). The V end was cut by 6 bases, the J end by 4 bases, with 19 bases between. This CDR3 spans 15 amino acids. CDR1 is SGHRS and CDR2 is YFSETQ in the germline V gene. The DNA of the CDR3 is TGCGCCAGCACCCCCGGGACTTCCGGACGCACTGAAGCTTTCTTT. It translates to CASTPGTSGRTEAFF.

The chain couples TRBV6-5 to TRBJ2-7, with 7 nucleotides matching TRBD2. Germline V gives CDR1 MNHEY, CDR2 SVGAGI. CDR3 length: 16 residues. The J segment lost 0 bases and the V segment lost 0 bases, leaving 5 bases of the junction unmatched. CDR3 in amino acids: CASSYSWAGDSYEQYF. CDR3 DNA: TGTGCCAGCAGTTACTCTTGGGCGGGGGACTCCTACGAGCAGTACTTC.

This clonotype was counted once. The rearrangement joins TRBV6-2 or TRBV6-3 to TRBJ2-3; TRBD2 is a possible D gene (6 bases). Germline loops: CDR1 MNHEY, CDR2 SVGEGT. Trimming cost V 2 bases and J 0 bases, with 12 bases left between them. The CDR3 extends over 16 amino acids. CDR3 sequence reads: CASSYQKGGSTDTQYF. The CDR3 coding sequence is TGTGCCAGCAGTTACCAGAAGGGAGGTAGCACAGATACGCAGTATTTT.

This clonotype was detected a few times. CDR3 residues: CASRETGTEAFF. CDR3 sequence (DNA): TGTGCCAGCAGAGAAACGGGCACTGAAGCTTTCTTT. This chain links TRBV12-3 or TRBV12-4 with TRBJ1-1; D ambiguous. V gave up 6 bases and J gave up 4 bases, with 9 bases separating them. CDR3 length: 12 amino acids.

This clonotype was counted a few times. The CDR3 nucleotides read TGCAGTGCTAGAGAAATTCTAAAAGGCGAGAATTCACCCCTCCACTTT. Protein: CSAREILKGENSPLHF. This chain links TRBV20-1 with TRBJ1-6; D not certain. V shed 0 bases and J shed 7 bases, with 16 bases lying between them. Germline values: CDR1 DFQATT, CDR2 SNEGSKA (reference sequence). The CDR3 extends over 16 amino acids.

Comments on this clonotype: A much larger clone differs from this one at a single base, so this may be a read error. This CDR3 is CASSFIQNFRSSTEAFF. CDR3 sequence (DNA): TGTGCCAGCAGTTTTATTCAAAACTTCCGCTCGAGCACTGAAGCTTTCTTT. The V gene is TRBV27, the J gene TRBJ1-1, with no clear D. The CDR3 extends over 17 amino acids. From germline, CDR1 is MNHEY and CDR2 SMNVEV (reference sequence). The germline V and J ends were trimmed by 3 bases and 4 bases, with 21 bases remaining between them.

This chain joins TRBV25-1 and TRBJ2-1, with 7 bases that match TRBD1. This CDR3 is built from 15 residues. V dropped 6 bases and J dropped 8; count of bases not matched to a gene: 13. Germline values: CDR1 MGHDK, CDR2 SYGVNS. The CDR3 region is CASRTGNVGSDEQFF. The CDR3 DNA reads as TGTGCCAGCAGGACAGGGAACGTAGGTAGCGATGAGCAGTTCTTC.

This clonotype was seen repeatedly, ten times or more. The chain carries TRBV18 and TRBJ2-3, with D possibly TRBD1 on 5 matching bases. Germline CDR1 KGHSH, CDR2 LQKENI. The CDR3 length is 14 residues. Trimming left V 3 bases short and J 7 bases short, with 14 bases between. The CDR3 nucleotides are TGTGCCAGCTCACCGCAGGGATCGAGAAATACGCAGTATTTT. This codes for CASSPQGSRNTQYF. The variable domain in full, completed from reference TRBV18 and TRBJ2-3, reads NAGVMQNPRHLVRRRGQEARLRCSPMKGHSHVYWYRQLPEEGLKFMVYLQKENIIDESGMPKERFSAEFPKEGPSILRIQQVVRGDSAAYFCASSPQGSRNTQYFGPGTRLTVL.

This clonotype was counted only a few times. V and J are TRBV5-4 and TRBJ2-1, with 9 bases matching TRBD2. The trim removed 4 bases at V and 3 bases at J, leaving 8 bases unmatched. This CDR3 has 16 amino acids. Germline-derived CDR1 and CDR2 are SGHNT and YYREEE (reference sequence). The CDR3: CASSQGLANLYNEQFF. Here the CDR3 DNA reads TGTGCCAGCAGCCAGGGACTAGCCAACCTCTACAATGAGCAGTTCTTC.

This clonotype was observed a handful of times. The chain links TRBV19 to TRBJ2-3; 10 bases agree with TRBD2. This CDR3 is 15 amino acids long. Trimming at V came to 7 bases and at J to 3 bases, leaving 7 bases not matched to a gene. CDR1 and CDR2 from the germline V gene are LNHDA and SQIVND (reference sequence). The chain's CDR3 is CASTSGLAATDTQYF. Written as DNA, the CDR3 is TGTGCCAGTACTTCCGGACTAGCGGCGACAGATACGCAGTATTTT.

J is TRBJ1-1 and V is TRBV6-5, with D perhaps TRBD1 (5 bases). Germline CDR1 is MNHEY and CDR2 is SVGAGI. CDR3 size: 14 residues. V was shortened by 0 bases and J by 5 bases, with 10 bases between the two germline ends. The chain's CDR3 is CASSYSAGVTEAFF. The CDR3 bases are TGTGCCAGCAGTTACTCCGCGGGGGTGACTGAAGCTTTCTTT.

The sample holds a few counts of this clonotype. This sequence joins TRBV7-9 and TRBJ1-1, with 7 bases identical to TRBD1. This CDR3 contains 13 residues. Germline CDR1 is SEHNR and CDR2 is FQNEAQ (reference sequence). J was trimmed by 2 bases and V by 8 bases; bases with no gene match: 5. CDR3 sequence: CASLTGANTEAFF. In nucleotides, the CDR3 is TGTGCCAGCCTAACAGGGGCCAACACTGAAGCTTTCTTT. Based on the CDR3 plus reference TRBV7-9 and TRBJ1-1, the full variable domain is DTGVSQNPRHKITKRGQNVTFRCDPISEHNRLYWYRQTLGQGPEFLTYFQNEAQLEKSRLLSDRFSAERPKGSFSTLEIQRTEQGDSAMYLCASLTGANTEAFFGQGTRLTVV.

About this clonotype itself: Possible read error: a much larger clone is one base away. Since the CDR3 does not end with the conserved phenylalanine or tryptophan, this likely comes from a read error. The chain links TRBV2 to TRBJ2-6, with a tentative D call TRBD1 (5 bases). The CDR3 totals 15 residues. Trimming shortened V by 6 bases and J by 4 bases, and 13 bases separated the two germline ends. Germline CDR1 SNHLY, CDR2 FYNNEI. In DNA, the CDR3 is TGTGCCAGCAGCCCTTCCAGGGCCGGGGCCAACGTCCTGACTTCC. This gives the protein CASSPSRAGANVLTS.